Given below is one T cell receptor beta chain in context. The data are from a study of T cell changes during pregnancy in multiple sclerosis. This CDR3 contains 15 residues. After removal of 6 bases from V and 3 bases from J, the junction contained 11 bases not matched to a gene. Germline V lookup: CDR1 SGHNT, CDR2 YENEEA. Some clones are missing from TCRdb's copy, which holds only in-frame ones; the method was immunoSEQ multiplex PCR. The sample carries about 81,000 clones, roughly 95% recorded once. The sequence derives from a female donor in good health, enrolled as a control in a pregnancy study. The chain combines TRBV11-3 with TRBJ2-7; 7 bases fit TRBD1. The sequenced sample was peripheral blood, obtained in the third trimester of pregnancy. CDR3 loop: CASSLRTGTGYEQYF. The CDR3 nucleotides read TGTGCCAGCAGTTTACGGACAGGTACAGGCTACGAGCAGTACTTC.